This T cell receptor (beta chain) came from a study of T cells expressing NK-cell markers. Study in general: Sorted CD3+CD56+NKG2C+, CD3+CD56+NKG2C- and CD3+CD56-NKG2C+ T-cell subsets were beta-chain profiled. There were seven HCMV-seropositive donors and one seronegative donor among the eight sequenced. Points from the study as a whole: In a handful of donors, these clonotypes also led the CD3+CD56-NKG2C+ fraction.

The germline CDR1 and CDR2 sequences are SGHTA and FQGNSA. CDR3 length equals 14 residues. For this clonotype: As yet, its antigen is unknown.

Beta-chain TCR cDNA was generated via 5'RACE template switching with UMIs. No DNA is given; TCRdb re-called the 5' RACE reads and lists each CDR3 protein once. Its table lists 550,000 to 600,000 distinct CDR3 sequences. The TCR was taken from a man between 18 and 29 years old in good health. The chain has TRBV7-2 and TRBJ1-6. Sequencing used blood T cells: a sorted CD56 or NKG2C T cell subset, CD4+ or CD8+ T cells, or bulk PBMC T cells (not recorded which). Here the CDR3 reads CASSLFGGDSPLHF.